The T cell receptor beta chain described here comes from a study of blood T cell repertoires in COVID-19. Study-level information: The United States, Italy and Spain provided the acute and convalescent COVID-19 samples. PBMCs, B-cell-depleted T cells, or T cells provided the cDNA or gDNA that made up the material.

As handled by the study authors: How many nucleated cells were present was estimated from reference gene primer amplification. The data were produced by immunoSEQ multiplex PCR, yet TCRdb's version contains in-frame clones alone and is incomplete. The DNA was the basis for D and trimming; V, J and clone size are from that table. The data show around 64,000 clones, 86% seen once. This CDR3 has 15 amino acids. The ends lost 5 bases at V and 0 bases at J; junction bases unmatched: 4. Germline V gene data show CDR1 as SGHTA and CDR2 as FQGTGA. V is TRBV7-3 and J is TRBJ1-5; 7 positions agree with TRBD1. What was sequenced was peripheral blood. The origin of this receptor is a man aged 45 to 65 with active COVID-19. CDR3 bases: TGTGCCAGCAGCCGTGGGGACAGTAGCAATCAGCCCCAGCATTTT. Protein: CASSRGDSSNQPQHF.